Each of the 30 T cell receptor beta chains below was sequenced from the same sample in a study of shared clonotypes between healthy human individuals (dated by TCRdb to about 2020). Library preparation employed the immunoSEQ multiplex PCR assay. The table comes from immuneACCESS by way of TCRdb, which keeps in-frame sequences with V and J called. Part of the clones is missing from these tables; in studies checked, under half for an unresolved V gene and the rest for unknown reasons. The sample table records about half a million clones; roughly 80% of these occur just once. The ten top clones hold 9.5% to 15% of the sample. Sequencing was carried out using PBMCs. These receptors were obtained from a woman aged 40 to 50 in good health. Some clones in this sample may be carry-over from other donors' samples.

This clone was observed a handful of times. The chain has TRBV9 and TRBJ2-1; D is uncertain. CDR1 and CDR2 from the germline V gene are SGDLS and YYNGEE. CDR3 length: 15 residues. V shed 0 bases and J shed 2 bases, with 9 bases lying between them. The CDR3 region has the DNA TGTGCCAGCAGCGTAGGTTACGGAGCCTACAATGAGCAGTTCTTC. This codes for CASSVGYGAYNEQFF.

The chain couples TRBV18 to TRBJ2-1; unclear D gene. The CDR3 has 13 residues. CDR1 and CDR2 from the germline V gene are KGHSH and LQKENI. The V and J ends lost 0 bases and 8 bases respectively, with 8 bases between them. Here the CDR3 reads CASSPPSSDEQFF. In DNA form, the CDR3 reads TGTGCCAGCTCACCACCTTCCTCCGATGAGCAGTTCTTC. The complete variable domain, with remaining parts taken from reference TRBV18 and TRBJ2-1, reads NAGVMQNPRHLVRRRGQEARLRCSPMKGHSHVYWYRQLPEEGLKFMVYLQKENIIDESGMPKERFSAEFPKEGPSILRIQQVVRGDSAAYFCASSPPSSDEQFFGPGTRLTVL.

The J gene is TRBJ2-3, the V gene TRBV14, with TRBD1 matching 8 bases. Trimming removed 0 bases from V and 6 bases from J; junction bases left unmatched: 20. In germline, CDR1 is SGHDN, CDR2 FVKESK. This CDR3 is 20 amino acids long. CDR3 coding DNA: TGTGCCAGCAGCCAAGAGGCGCAGGGGGCATTCAAGGTCCCGGGGGATACGCAGTATTTT. Translation: CASSQEAQGAFKVPGDTQYF.

In DNA form, the CDR3 reads TGTGCCAGCAGCTTAGGTGTAGCCGGGGAGACCCAGTACTTC. This gives the protein CASSLGVAGETQYF. The V and J genes are TRBV7-7 and TRBJ2-5; no clear D. The length of the CDR3 is 14 residues. V lost 1 base, J lost 5 bases, and 11 bases lay in between. Per the germline V gene, CDR1 is SSHAT and CDR2 is FNYEAQ (reference sequence).

In its sample, this clone was seen a few times. The DNA for the CDR3 is TGCGCCAGCAGCCTCAAGACCTCAGGGGAGACCCAGTACTTC. Its protein product is CASSLKTSGETQYF. V gene TRBV4-1 combines with J gene TRBJ2-5, with D tentatively TRBD1 (5 bases). Germline assignment: CDR1 MGHRA and CDR2 YSYEKL. This CDR3 comprises 14 residues. Trimming stripped 4 bases from V and 5 bases from J, with 14 bases between.

The V gene is TRBV5-4, the J gene TRBJ2-7; D unresolved. The CDR3 has 16 amino acids. Trimming removed 4 bases at V and 2 bases at J, with 19 bases between. Germline V gene lookup returns CDR1 SGHNT and CDR2 YYREEE (reference sequence). The CDR3 DNA sequence: TGTGCCAGCAGCCCGCGATTAGGTTCACCTACCTACGAGCAGTACTTC. It translates to CASSPRLGSPTYEQYF.

In regard to this clone: A read error likely explains this, since a far larger clone differs by one base. This sequence joins TRBV30 and TRBJ2-1, with TRBD2 identical over 9 bases. The CDR3 consists of 15 residues. CDR1 is GTSNPN, CDR2 SVGIG, per germline (reference sequence). The trim removed 1 base at V and 7 bases at J, leaving 8 bases unmatched. CDR3: CAWSGTSEPQNEQFF. The CDR3 DNA is TGTGCCTGGAGTGGGACTAGCGAACCACAGAATGAGCAGTTCTTC.

Concerning this clone itself: One base separates it from a far larger clone, so it is likely a read error. Other DNA sequences in this specimen translate into the identical CDR3. The genes are TRBV28 and TRBJ2-4, with D possibly being TRBD1 (6 bases). Looked up from germline, CDR1 is MDHEN and CDR2 is SYDVKM. The CDR3 runs to 16 residues. The CDR3 sequence is CASSPDRPLAKNIQYF. In DNA form, the CDR3 reads TGCGCCAGCAGCCCGGACAGACCCCTAGCCAAAAACATTCAGTACTTC.

The rearrangement links TRBV7-9 to TRBJ2-3, with TRBD2 matching 10 bases. V lost 5 bases to trimming and J lost 0 bases; unmatched junction nucleotides: 8. The CDR3 runs 17 residues. Germline V lookup: CDR1 SEHNR, CDR2 FQNEAQ (reference sequence). CDR3 sequence reads: CASSRLTSGDSTDTQYF. CDR3 DNA sequence: TGTGCCAGCAGCCGTCTTACTAGCGGGGATAGCACAGATACGCAGTATTTT.

The gene calls are TRBV7-9 and TRBJ2-1; TRBD1 matches at 7 bases. Germline lookup yields CDR1 SEHNR and CDR2 FQNEAQ (reference sequence). V shed 8 bases, J shed 10 bases, and the junction held 14 bases outside the gene matches. This CDR3 spans 14 amino acids. CDR3 amino acids: CASGVGDRSSEQFF. CDR3 sequence (DNA): TGTGCCAGCGGGGTGGGGGACAGATCCTCCGAGCAGTTCTTC.

With regard to this clone: A far larger clone is off by one base, so a read error is likely. Without the conserved terminal phenylalanine or tryptophan, this CDR3 likely stems from a read error. V and J are TRBV9 and TRBJ2-7; D not certain. CDR3 length: 14 amino acids. Deletions cut 4 bases from V and 0 bases from J, with 11 bases between. From germline, CDR1 is SGDLS and CDR2 YYNGEE. The CDR3, as DNA: TGTGCCAGCAGCCGGTCAGGCCGCTCCTACGAGCAGTACCTC. It encodes CASSRSGRSYEQYL.

The V gene is TRBV5-1, the J gene TRBJ1-5, with D perhaps matching TRBD1 (5 bases). Per germline, CDR1 SGHRS and CDR2 YFSETQ. The CDR3 covers 13 residues. V was cut by 5 bases and J by 3 bases, with 9 bases left in between. For the CDR3, the DNA is TGCGCCAGCAGGAAGGGGAACAATCAGCCCCAGCATTTT. Protein: CASRKGNNQPQHF.

This clone appeared many times. An end of the junction does not agree with germline; a read error may underlie this. The sample holds other DNA sequences that translate to the same CDR3. The chain couples TRBV4-1 to TRBJ1-2; no clear D. The CDR3 has 15 residues. The V gene's germline CDR1 is MGHRA and CDR2 YSYEKL. CDR3 residues: CASSQDLHLNYGYTF. DNA for the CDR3: TGCGCCAGTAGCCAAGATCTTCACCTTAACTATGGCTACACCTTC.

The J gene is TRBJ1-5, the V gene TRBV6-4; D ambiguous. This CDR3 contains 13 residues. Germline loops: CDR1 MRHNA, CDR2 SNTAGT. The V gene lost 4 bases and the J gene lost 6 bases, with 10 bases spanning the gap. CDR3 coding DNA: TGTGCCAGCAGTGGGGAGGTTGGTCAGCCCCAGCATTTT. Amino acid sequence: CASSGEVGQPQHF.

The chain is built from TRBV7-8 and TRBJ2-7, with D perhaps TRBD2 (5 bases). CDR1 is SGHVS, CDR2 FQNEAQ, per germline. Between the trimmed V and J ends, which lost 1 base and 0 bases, there was a span of 16 bases. This CDR3 has 17 amino acids. Here the CDR3 reads CASSLGPGLGSSYEQYF. The DNA for the CDR3 is TGTGCCAGCAGCTTAGGCCCCGGACTGGGTAGCTCCTACGAGCAGTACTTC. The full variable domain, completed using reference TRBV7-8 and TRBJ2-7, is GAGVSQSPRYKVAKRGQDVALRCDPISGHVSLFWYQQALGQGPEFLTYFQNEAQLDKSGLPSDRFFAERPEGSVSTLKIQRTQQEDSAVYLCASSLGPGLGSSYEQYFGPGTRLTVT.

For this clone: Other nucleotide sequences from this sample produce the same CDR3. The chain uses TRBV29-1 and TRBJ1-4; no firm D call. The germline V and J ends were trimmed by 4 bases and 0 bases, with 6 bases remaining between them. The CDR3 spans 13 residues. Germline CDR1 reads SQVTM; CDR2 reads ANQGSEA. In nucleotides, the CDR3 is TGCAGCGTTGGTGAAGCAACTAATGAAAAACTGTTTTTT. This codes for CSVGEATNEKLFF.

CDR3: CASSLVVSGTYYNEQFF. The CDR3 DNA reads as TGTGCCAGCAGCTTAGTCGTTAGCGGGACCTACTACAATGAGCAGTTCTTC. The V gene is TRBV7-9, the J gene TRBJ2-1; TRBD2 agrees at 8 bases. The ends lost 1 base at V and 3 bases at J; junction bases unmatched: 8. CDR3 length: 17 amino acids. Germline-derived CDR1 and CDR2 are SEHNR and FQNEAQ (reference sequence). Full variable domain (outside the CDR3, taken from reference TRBV7-9 and TRBJ2-1): DTGVSQNPRHKITKRGQNVTFRCDPISEHNRLYWYRQTLGQGPEFLTYFQNEAQLEKSRLLSDRFSAERPKGSFSTLEIQRTEQGDSAMYLCASSLVVSGTYYNEQFFGPGTRLTVL.

For this clone: Given a far larger clone just one base away, this is likely a sequencing read error. The chain joins TRBV30 to TRBJ1-2; weak D call: TRBD1 (5 bases). Germline V lookup: CDR1 GTSNPN, CDR2 SVGIG (reference sequence). The CDR3 is 16 residues long. For the CDR3, the DNA is TGTGCCTGGCGGAGGGACCGCACCTATGTAAACTATGACTACACCTTC. Residues: CAWRRDRTYVNYDYTF.

About this clone: This probably arose from a read error, given a far larger clone one base away. The chain has TRBV4-3 and TRBJ2-3, with a possible D match to TRBD1 (6 bases). Germline lookup yields CDR1 LGHNA and CDR2 YSLEER. The CDR3 is 14 amino acids. Trimming took 1 base from V and 5 from J, leaving 10 bases between them. Here the CDR3 reads CASSQGAGVDTQYF. The CDR3 DNA is TGCGCCAGCAGCCAAGGGGCAGGGGTAGATACGCAGTATTTT.

The chain joins TRBV5-4 to TRBJ1-4; TRBD1 aligns across 11 bases. Trimming at V came to 1 base and at J to 12 bases, leaving 5 bases not matched to a gene. Per germline, CDR1 SGHNT and CDR2 YYREEE (reference sequence). The CDR3 sequence is 14 residues long. The CDR3 spells CASSLSQGQGELFF. The CDR3 coding sequence is TGTGCCAGCAGCTTGTCCCAGGGACAGGGGGAACTGTTTTTT.

This clone occurred a few times. A much more abundant neighbour one base away suggests this may be a read error. The genes are TRBV7-2 and TRBJ2-3; D is uncertain. The CDR3 spans 14 residues. V was pared by 2 bases and J by 2 bases, with 8 bases between. The germline V gene has CDR1 SGHTA and CDR2 FQGNSA. The CDR3 loop reads CASSLLAITDTQYF. The DNA for the CDR3 is TGTGCCAGCAGCTTATTGGCTATCACAGATACGCAGTATTTT. The full variable domain, completed using reference TRBV7-2 and TRBJ2-3, is GAGVSQSPSNKVTEKGKDVELRCDPISGHTALYWYRQSLGQGLEFLIYFQGNSAPDKSGLPSDRFSAERTGGSVSTLTIQRTQQEDSAVYLCASSLLAITDTQYFGPGTRLTVL.

J is TRBJ2-7 and V is TRBV27; TRBD1 might be the D (5 bases). Trimming shortened V by 0 bases and J by 2 bases, and 14 bases separated the two germline ends. Germline CDR1 MNHEY, CDR2 SMNVEV (reference sequence). The CDR3 extends over 16 amino acids. The CDR3 nucleotides read TGTGCCAGCAGTTTATCCCTGCTTGGCAGGGCCTACGAGCAGTACTTC. Translating gives CASSLSLLGRAYEQYF.

The genes are TRBV30 and TRBJ2-5; 8 bases match TRBD2. The J call may be wrong; the DNA end is better matched by TRBJ2-7. The CDR3 contains 14 residues. Looked up from germline, CDR1 is GTSNPN and CDR2 is SVGIG (reference sequence). The CDR3 is CAWSVGGGSYEQYF. CDR3 nucleotides: TGTGCCTGGAGTGTTGGCGGGGGGTCCTACGAGCAGTACTTC.

The chain is built from TRBV5-1 and TRBJ2-2; TRBD2 aligns across 12 bases. The CDR3 totals 16 residues. J lost 0 bases, V lost 7 bases, and 4 bases had no gene match. The germline gives CDR1 SGHRS, CDR2 YFSETQ. CDR3 in amino acids: CASSGLAGSNTGELFF. The CDR3 DNA reads TGCGCCAGCTCCGGACTAGCGGGATCGAACACCGGGGAGCTGTTTTTT.

This clone was counted a single time. CDR3 residues: CASSLADRETYNEQFF. CDR3 sequence (DNA): TGTGCCAGCAGCCTAGCCGACAGGGAGACCTACAATGAGCAGTTCTTC. The gene calls are TRBV27 and TRBJ2-1, with 7 bases identical to TRBD1. CDR1 and CDR2 (germline): MNHEY, SMNVEV (reference sequence). This CDR3 region has 16 residues. V was pared by 6 bases and J by 2 bases, with 10 bases of the junction left unmatched.

The gene calls are TRBV7-3 and TRBJ2-5; 9 nucleotides agree with TRBD2. With V trimmed by 5 bases and J by 5 bases, 12 bases remained unmatched. The CDR3 runs to 16 residues. Germline lookup yields CDR1 SGHTA and CDR2 FQGTGA. CDR3 in amino acids: CASSPGRGRAWETQYF. The CDR3, as DNA: TGTGCCAGCAGCCCGGGGCGCGGGAGGGCCTGGGAGACCCAGTACTTC.

The CDR3 bases are TGTGCCAGCAGTGACCGGGACAGGGGATACTACACCTTC. Protein product: CASSDRDRGYYTF. This rearrangement joins TRBV6-1 to TRBJ1-2; 10 nucleotides line up with TRBD1. Trimming at V came to 3 bases and at J to 10 bases, leaving 5 bases not matched to a gene. Germline V CDR1 and CDR2: MNHNS, SASEGT. This CDR3 is 13 amino acids long.

The V call is TRBV7-3, the J call TRBJ2-1; D gene unclear. CDR3 size: 14 residues. The germline CDR1 and CDR2 sequences are SGHTA and FQGTGA. Trimming pared 2 bases from V and 7 bases from J, leaving 12 bases between. CDR3 nucleotides: TGTGCCAGCAGCTTAGATGGGGAATGGAATGAGCAGTTCTTC. This encodes CASSLDGEWNEQFF.

The chain has TRBV30 and TRBJ2-3; 9 bases line up with TRBD2. V dropped 1 base and J dropped 6; count of bases not matched to a gene: 8. Per germline, CDR1 GTSNPN and CDR2 SVGIG (reference sequence). CDR3 length: 15 residues. CDR3 nucleotide sequence: TGTGCCTGGAGTGGACTAGCGGAGCCTCCGGATACGCAGTATTTT. Amino acids: CAWSGLAEPPDTQYF.

This clone occurred once. V is TRBV28 and J is TRBJ2-7; 9 bases are a match to TRBD1. The germline gives CDR1 MDHEN, CDR2 SYDVKM. The CDR3 contains 17 residues. Trimming removed 6 bases from V and 0 bases from J; junction bases left unmatched: 12. The DNA for the CDR3 is TGTGCCAGCAGCGGACAGGGGAGGACGGGTAGCTCCTACGAGCAGTACTTC. Translation: CASSGQGRTGSSYEQYF.